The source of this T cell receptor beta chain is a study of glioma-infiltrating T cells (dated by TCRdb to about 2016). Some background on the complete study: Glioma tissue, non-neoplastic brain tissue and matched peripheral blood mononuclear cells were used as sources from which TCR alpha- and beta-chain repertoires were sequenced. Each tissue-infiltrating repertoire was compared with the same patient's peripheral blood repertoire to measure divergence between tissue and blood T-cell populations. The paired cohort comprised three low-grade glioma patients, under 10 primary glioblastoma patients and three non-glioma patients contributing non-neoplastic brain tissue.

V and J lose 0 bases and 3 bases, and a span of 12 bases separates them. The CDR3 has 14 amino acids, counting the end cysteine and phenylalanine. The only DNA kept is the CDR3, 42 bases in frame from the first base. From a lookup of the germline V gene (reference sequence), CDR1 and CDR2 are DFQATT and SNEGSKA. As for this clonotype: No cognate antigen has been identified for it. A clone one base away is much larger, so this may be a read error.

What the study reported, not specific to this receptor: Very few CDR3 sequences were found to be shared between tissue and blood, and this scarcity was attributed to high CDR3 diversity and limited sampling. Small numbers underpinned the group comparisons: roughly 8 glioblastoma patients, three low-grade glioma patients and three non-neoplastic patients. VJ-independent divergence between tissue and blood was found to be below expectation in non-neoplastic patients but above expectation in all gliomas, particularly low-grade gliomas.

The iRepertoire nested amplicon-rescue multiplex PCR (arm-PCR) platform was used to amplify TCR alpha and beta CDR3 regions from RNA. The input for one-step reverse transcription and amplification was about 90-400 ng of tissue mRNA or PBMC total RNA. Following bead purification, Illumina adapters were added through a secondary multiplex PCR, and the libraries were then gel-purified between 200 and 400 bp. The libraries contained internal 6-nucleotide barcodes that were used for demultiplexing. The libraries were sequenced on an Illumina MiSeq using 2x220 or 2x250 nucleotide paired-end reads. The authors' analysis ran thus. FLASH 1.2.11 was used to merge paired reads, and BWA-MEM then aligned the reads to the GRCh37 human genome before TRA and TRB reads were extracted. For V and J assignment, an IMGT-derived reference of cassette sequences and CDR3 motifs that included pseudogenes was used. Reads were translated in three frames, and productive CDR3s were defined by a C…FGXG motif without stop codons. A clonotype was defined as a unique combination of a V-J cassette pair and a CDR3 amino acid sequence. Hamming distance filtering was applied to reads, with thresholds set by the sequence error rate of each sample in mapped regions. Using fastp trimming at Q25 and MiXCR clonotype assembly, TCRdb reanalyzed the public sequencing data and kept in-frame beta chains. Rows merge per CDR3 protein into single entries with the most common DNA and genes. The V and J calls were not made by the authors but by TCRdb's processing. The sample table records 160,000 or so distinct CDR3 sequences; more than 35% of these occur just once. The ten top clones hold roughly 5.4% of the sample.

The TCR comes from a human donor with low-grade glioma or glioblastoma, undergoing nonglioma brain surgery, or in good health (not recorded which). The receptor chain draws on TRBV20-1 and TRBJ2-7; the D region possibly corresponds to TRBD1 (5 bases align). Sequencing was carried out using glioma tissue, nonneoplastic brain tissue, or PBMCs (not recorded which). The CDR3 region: CSARDFDSCYEQYF. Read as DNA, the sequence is TGCAGTGCTAGAGACTTTGACAGCTGCTACGAGCAGTACTTC.